The present entry profiles one T cell receptor (beta chain) with its context. The data were produced by immunoSEQ multiplex PCR, yet TCRdb's version contains in-frame clones alone and is incomplete. The sample has around 180,000 clones, approximately 92% seen once. Per germline, CDR1 LNHDA and CDR2 SQIVND (reference sequence). V was cut by 4 bases and J by 0 bases, with 10 bases left in between. This CDR3 is built from 16 residues. This sample is part of a study of shared clonotypes between healthy human individuals. This chain uses TRBV19 with TRBJ2-6; D is possibly TRBD2 (5 bases). The sample consisted of naive CD4+ T cells sorted from blood. Subset meaning: CD45RA+ positively selected. The clonotype was recovered from a woman in her twenties or thirties in good health. CDR3 DNA: TGTGCCAGTAGTACCCAACGGGGCTCTGGGGCCAACGTCCTGACTTTC. As protein: CASSTQRGSGANVLTF.